These 18 T cell receptor beta chains came from one sample sequenced in a study of T cell changes during pregnancy in multiple sclerosis. Profiling relied on immunoSEQ multiplex PCR, and the TCRdb table lists in-frame clones only, not all of them. The profile shows around 100,000 clones, roughly 90% of them singletons. The sample was peripheral blood, taken after pregnancy. The receptor source for this set is a female donor with multiple sclerosis, enrolled in a pregnancy study.

This clone was found a few times. The chain joins TRBV2 to TRBJ1-5, with a possible D match to TRBD1 (5 bases). This CDR3 has 14 amino acids. The germline CDR1 and CDR2 sequences are SNHLY and FYNNEI. Deletions cut 4 bases from V and 4 bases from J, with 11 bases between. DNA of the CDR3: TGTGCCAGCAGTGCTAGGCAGGGTAATCAGCCCCAGCATTTT. Protein: CASSARQGNQPQHF.

The CDR3 bases are TGTGCCAGCAGCCGACCCAGGGTCTCCTACGAGCAGTACTTC. Translating it yields CASSRPRVSYEQYF. The rearrangement joins TRBV13 to TRBJ2-7, with D maybe TRBD1 (5 bases). The CDR3 consists of 14 residues. Germline V lookup: CDR1 PRHDT, CDR2 FYEKMQ (reference sequence). Trimming left V 5 bases short and J 0 bases short, with 11 bases between.

The chain carries TRBV6-5 and TRBJ1-2; D perhaps matches TRBD1 (6 bases). The CDR3 has 13 residues. V was clipped by 5 bases and J by 4 bases, with 11 bases between them. The germline V gene has CDR1 MNHEY and CDR2 SVGAGI. The CDR3 DNA follows: TGTGCCAGCAGTCTGGACAGCTTCTATGGCTACACCTTC. Its protein is CASSLDSFYGYTF.

The CDR3 nucleotides read TGCAGCGCCGGCTCCGGGACAGCCTCCTACGAGCAGTACTTC. Translation: CSAGSGTASYEQYF. The chain joins TRBV29-1 to TRBJ2-7, with 7 nucleotides matching TRBD1. The ends lost 7 bases at V and 0 bases at J; junction bases unmatched: 9. The V gene's germline CDR1 is SQVTM and CDR2 ANQGSEA. This CDR3 spans 14 amino acids.

The V call is TRBV28, the J call TRBJ2-7; maybe TRBD2 (5 bases). The CDR3 totals 15 residues. V lost 6 bases and J lost 0, with 15 bases in between. Germline V gene sequence: CDR1 MDHEN, CDR2 SYDVKM. CDR3 sequence reads: CASRPGLEYSYEQYF. DNA for the CDR3: TGTGCCAGCAGACCTGGACTTGAATACTCCTACGAGCAGTACTTC.

The chain carries TRBV2 and TRBJ1-6, with D perhaps matching TRBD1 (5 bases). Germline V lookup: CDR1 SNHLY, CDR2 FYNNEI. This CDR3 region has 14 residues. The ends were cut back, 6 bases at V and 8 bases at J, with 14 bases in the middle. In DNA form, the CDR3 reads TGTGCCAGCAGGGCCCCCAGGGCTGATTCACCCCTCCACTTT. Amino acids: CASRAPRADSPLHF.

This clone was observed a few times. The chain employs TRBV7-3 and TRBJ2-3; perhaps TRBD1 as D (6 bases). Trimming shortened V by 4 bases and J by 3 bases, and 8 bases separated the two germline ends. Germline CDR1 is SGHTA and CDR2 is FQGTGA. The CDR3 has 13 amino acids. The CDR3 reads CASSSRGTDTQYF. CDR3 bases: TGTGCCAGCAGCTCAAGGGGGACAGATACGCAGTATTTT. Combining the CDR3 with reference TRBV7-3 and TRBJ2-3 gives the whole variable domain GAGVSQTPSNKVTEKGKYVELRCDPISGHTALYWYRQSLGQGPEFLIYFQGTGAADDSGLPNDRFFAVRPEGSVSTLKIQRTERGDSAVYLCASSSRGTDTQYFGPGTRLTVL.

This chain connects TRBV11-2 to TRBJ1-5, with D maybe TRBD1 (6 bases). Trimming took 0 bases from V and 1 from J, leaving 10 bases between them. CDR1 and CDR2 (germline): SGHAT, FQNNGV. The CDR3 contains 16 residues. In DNA form, the CDR3 reads TGTGCCAGCAGCTTAGAAATGCAGGGGAGCAATCAGCCCCAGCATTTT. Protein: CASSLEMQGSNQPQHF.

V is TRBV4-3 and J is TRBJ1-2, with 8 bases matching TRBD1. J lost 7 bases, V lost 0 bases, and 7 bases had no gene match. This CDR3 is 15 amino acids long. CDR1 and CDR2 from the germline V gene are LGHNA and YSLEER. Here the CDR3 DNA reads TGCGCCAGCAGCCAAGAGCAGGGGGCAGGAGCTGGCTACACCTTC. Protein sequence: CASSQEQGAGAGYTF.

This chain joins TRBV5-1 and TRBJ2-7, with 7 positions matching TRBD1. Germline V lookup: CDR1 SGHRS, CDR2 YFSETQ. The CDR3 spans 19 residues. V dropped 2 bases and J dropped 4; count of bases not matched to a gene: 21. CDR3 nucleotides: TGCGCCAGCAGCTTCCAGCGTCCCGATAGGACAGGCAGAACTTACGAGCAGTACTTC. Its protein product is CASSFQRPDRTGRTYEQYF.

The chain links TRBV2 to TRBJ1-5; weak D call: TRBD1 (5 bases). V shed 2 bases and J shed 7 bases, with 15 bases lying between them. Germline assignment: CDR1 SNHLY and CDR2 FYNNEI. The CDR3 extends over 15 amino acids. CDR3 sequence: CASSESGGVGQPQHF. Here the CDR3 DNA reads TGTGCCAGCAGTGAATCGGGAGGGGTGGGACAGCCCCAGCATTTT.

The chain employs TRBV9 and TRBJ1-1; D gene unclear. The CDR3 totals 13 residues. CDR1 and CDR2 (germline): SGDLS, YYNGEE. V lost 6 bases and J 0 bases, leaving 9 bases between the germline ends. The CDR3 sequence is CASTRNLNTEAFF. The CDR3 DNA sequence: TGTGCCAGCACGAGAAATTTGAACACTGAAGCTTTCTTT.

The J gene is TRBJ1-1, the V gene TRBV7-2, with TRBD1 matching 7 bases. With 5 bases clipped from V and 0 bases from J, the junction kept 3 bases outside the gene matches. Germline-derived CDR1 and CDR2 are SGHTA and FQGNSA. The CDR3 is 14 residues long. CDR3: CASSTTGVNTEAFF. CDR3 nucleotide sequence: TGTGCCAGCAGCACAACAGGGGTGAACACTGAAGCTTTCTTT.

This chain joins TRBV19 and TRBJ1-1; D uncertain. V was trimmed by 10 bases and J by 0 bases, leaving 15 bases between them. Germline loops: CDR1 LNHDA, CDR2 SQIVND (reference sequence). This CDR3 is 14 amino acids long. CDR3 sequence reads: CATKAGFMNTEAFF. In DNA form, the CDR3 reads TGTGCCACTAAGGCGGGGTTCATGAACACTGAAGCTTTCTTT. Together with reference TRBV19 and TRBJ1-1, the CDR3 gives the full variable domain: DGGITQSPKYLFRKEGQNVTLSCEQNLNHDAMYWYRQDPGQGLRLIYYSQIVNDFQKGDIAEGYSVSREKKESFPLTVTSAQKNPTAFYLCATKAGFMNTEAFFGQGTRLTVV.

The gene calls are TRBV19 and TRBJ2-5; D perhaps matches TRBD2 (5 bases). The V and J ends lost 3 bases and 0 bases respectively, with 11 bases between them. The CDR3 totals 15 residues. From germline, CDR1 is LNHDA and CDR2 SQIVND (reference sequence). CDR3 region: CASSIGRVYQETQYF. The CDR3 DNA follows: TGTGCCAGTAGTATCGGGCGGGTGTACCAAGAGACCCAGTACTTC.

The chain employs TRBV5-4 and TRBJ1-1; D ambiguous. V was clipped by 2 bases and J by 1 base, with 6 bases between them. The germline gives CDR1 SGHNT, CDR2 YYREEE (reference sequence). This CDR3 spans 13 amino acids. In DNA form, the CDR3 reads TGTGCCAGCAGCTTCCCAGGGAACACTGAAGCTTTCTTT. It translates to CASSFPGNTEAFF.

The V call is TRBV27, the J call TRBJ2-7; the D gene is possibly TRBD2 (6 bases). This CDR3 contains 14 residues. Trimming cost V 5 bases and J 7 bases, with 18 bases left between them. In germline, CDR1 is MNHEY, CDR2 SMNVEV (reference sequence). The CDR3 loop is CASSNQGLGEEQYF. CDR3 sequence (DNA): TGTGCCAGCAGTAATCAGGGACTCGGCGAGGAGCAGTACTTC.

The chain recombines TRBV10-3 with TRBJ1-2; 7 bases map to TRBD1. J lost 4 bases, V lost 2 bases, and 1 base had no gene match. Per germline, CDR1 ENHRY and CDR2 SYGVKD. CDR3 size: 13 residues. Here the CDR3 reads CAISERDSYGYTF. As DNA, the CDR3 is TGTGCCATCAGTGAGAGGGACAGCTATGGCTACACCTTC.